This TCR beta chain was observed in a study of regulatory T cells in long-lasting Graves disease. In the study overall: The definition of persistent Graves' disease was over 5 years of antithyroid drugs with positive TSH receptor antibodies. Overall study findings and caveats: Persistent disease preferred TRBV28, TRBJ1-2 and TRBJ2-5.

Sample time point: persistent/refractory GD, antithyroid drugs over 5 years with positive TRAb. Isolated PBMC RNA provided the starting material for the TCR library. Approximately 8.9-milliliter peripheral blood samples went into EDTA tubes. HTBI primers from iRepertoire and Arm-PCR of CDR3 regions yielded the TCR beta libraries. How the authors handled the data: The study identified about 60 TRBV and 11 to 15 TRBJ segments across samples. MiXCR, applied by TCRdb to the multiplex PCR reads, yields one record per CDR3 protein. TCRdb's processing, not the authors' own work, is the source of the V and J calls. The data contain 600,000 to 850,000 distinct CDR3 sequences, around 30% of them seen just once; the ten biggest clones take up around 42%. Trimming stripped 0 bases from V and 1 base from J, with 6 bases between. From germline, CDR1 is LNHDA and CDR2 SQIVND (reference sequence). This CDR3 is 14 amino acids long.

Regarding this clonotype: What it recognizes is unknown.

This chain connects TRBV19 to TRBJ1-1, with D unclear. This sequence originates from a female donor with Graves disease. Sequencing was performed on peripheral blood mononuclear cells (PBMCs), taken when the disease was refractory, from a patient treated with antithyroid drugs. CDR3 amino acids: CASSIEYRNTEAFF. CDR3 sequence (DNA): TGTGCCAGTAGTATAGAGTACAGGAACACTGAAGCTTTCTTT.